The clone carrying this T cell receptor (beta chain) has ten or more counts. This sample's TCRbeta library carried unique molecular identifier barcodes. One entry per CDR3 protein results from TCRdb running MiXCR on the PCR reads. The table includes 200,000 to 250,000 distinct CDR3 sequences, approximately 8% detected once. Germline V CDR1 and CDR2: SQVTM, ANQGSEA. With 6 bases clipped from V and 2 bases from J, the junction kept 5 bases outside the gene matches. The CDR3 has 13 amino acids. This entry belongs to a study of T-cell reconstitution after alpha-beta-depleted transplantation in children. Sequencing was performed on PBMCs, mostly from graft donor cells, taken 180 days after TCRalphabeta/CD19-depleted stem cell transplant. The chain couples TRBV29-1 to TRBJ2-3; 7 positions agree with TRBD1. This sequence originates from a male patient between 5 and 17 years old who had a stem cell transplant for acute lymphoblastic leukemia, so the T cells may come from the graft donor. The CDR3 is CSVRGTITDTQYF. As DNA, the CDR3 is TGCAGCGTCAGGGGGACAATCACAGATACGCAGTATTTT.